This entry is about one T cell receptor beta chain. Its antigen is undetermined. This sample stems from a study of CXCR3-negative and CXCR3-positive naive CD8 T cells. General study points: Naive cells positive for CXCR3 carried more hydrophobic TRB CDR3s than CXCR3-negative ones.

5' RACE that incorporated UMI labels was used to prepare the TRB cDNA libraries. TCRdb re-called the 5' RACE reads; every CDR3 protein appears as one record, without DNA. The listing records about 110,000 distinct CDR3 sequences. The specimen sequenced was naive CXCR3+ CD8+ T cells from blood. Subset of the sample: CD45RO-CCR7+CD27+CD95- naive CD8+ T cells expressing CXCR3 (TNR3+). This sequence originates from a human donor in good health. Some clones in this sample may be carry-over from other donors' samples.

The CDR3 loop is CASSPGGVTEAFF. The gene calls are TRBV7-9 and TRBJ1-1. The germline gives CDR1 SEHNR, CDR2 FQNEAQ (reference sequence). The CDR3 consists of 13 residues.